The source of this TCR beta chain is a study of T cells in Graves' hyperthyroidism and ophthalmopathy. This clonotype was seen many times. Its target is unknown. Broader study findings: Separation of ophthalmopathy from stable hyperthyroidism was achieved by a 13 V-J model. In blood, most of the thyroid clonotypes expanded above 0.001 were also present.

These patients, aged 18 to 65, had recently diagnosed hyperthyroidism lasting under 2 months. Exclusion of a patient resulted from uncontrolled infection, other autoimmune disease, pregnancy or lactation. Germline loops: CDR1 KGHSH, CDR2 LQKENI. The CDR3 length is 15 residues. The ends were cut back, 2 bases at V and 0 bases at J, with 11 bases in the middle. There were TCR beta CDR3 regions amplified from RNA transcripts. First-round RT-PCR with HTBI primers amplified the TCR CDR3 region. TCRdb reprocessed the multiplex PCR reads via MiXCR and lists one record per CDR3 protein. This table has around 500,000 distinct CDR3 sequences, approximately 14% appearing once.

This rearrangement joins TRBV18 to TRBJ2-7; TRBD2 might be the D (6 bases). The receptor comes from a middle-aged woman with Graves' hyperthyroidism. The sequenced sample consisted of blood. The CDR3 DNA follows: TGTGCCAGCTCACCATCGAATAGCGGCTCCTACGAGCAGTACTTC. Residues: CASSPSNSGSYEQYF.